This section outlines one T cell receptor (beta chain) sequence together with its context. Its antigen is not yet known. One base away there is no much larger clone; base qualities are not given. The record originates from a study of T cell changes during pregnancy in multiple sclerosis (dated 2019 in TCRdb). With regard to the full study: The study looked at changes in the T cell repertoire across pregnancy in women with multiple sclerosis.

The CDR3 sequence holds 15 residues, the cysteine and phenylalanine included. Only the CDR3 portion is preserved as DNA: 45 bases, with reading frame beginning at the first base. CDR1 SEHNR and CDR2 FQNEAQ are derived from the germline V gene (reference sequence). The germline V and J ends show losses of 6 bases and 2 bases respectively, and no gene match explains 6 bases of the junction. Library creation used the immunoSEQ multiplex PCR assay. TCRdb re-hosts the immuneACCESS table, in-frame sequences only. Its copies lack some clones; in the studies checked, an unresolved V gene accounts for under half of them, and the cause for the rest is not known. The sample has tens of thousands of clones on record, approximately 93% of them singletons. The ten top clones hold approximately 3.3% of the sample.

The chain is assembled from TRBV7-9 and TRBJ2-1; 8 central nucleotides agree with TRBD2. Source: CD8+ T cells from peripheral blood mononuclear cells, taken in the second trimester of pregnancy. The TCR comes from a female donor with multiple sclerosis, enrolled in a pregnancy study. The CDR3 in this case is CASRPREGTYNEQFF. The DNA is TGTGCCAGCAGACCCCGGGAGGGGACCTACAATGAGCAGTTCTTC.